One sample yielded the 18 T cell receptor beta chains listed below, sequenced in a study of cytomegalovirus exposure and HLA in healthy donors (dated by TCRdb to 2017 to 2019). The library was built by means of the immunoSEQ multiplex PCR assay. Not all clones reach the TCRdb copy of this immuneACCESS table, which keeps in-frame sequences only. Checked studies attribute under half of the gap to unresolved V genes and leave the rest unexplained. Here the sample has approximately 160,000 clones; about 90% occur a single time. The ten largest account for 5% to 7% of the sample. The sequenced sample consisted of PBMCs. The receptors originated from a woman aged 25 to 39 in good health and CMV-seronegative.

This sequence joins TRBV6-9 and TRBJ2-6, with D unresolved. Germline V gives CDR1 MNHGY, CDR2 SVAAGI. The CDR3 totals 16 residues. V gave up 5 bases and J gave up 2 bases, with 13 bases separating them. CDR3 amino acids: CASSHNDETGANVLTF. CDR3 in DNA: TGTGCCAGCAGTCATAACGACGAGACTGGGGCCAACGTCCTGACTTTC.

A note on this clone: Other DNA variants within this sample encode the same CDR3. CDR3 sequence reads: CASSPRTSGGGTGELFF. DNA of the CDR3: TGTGCCAGCAGCCCCCGGACTAGCGGGGGTGGGACCGGGGAGCTGTTTTTT. The V call is TRBV7-8, the J call TRBJ2-2; 13 nucleotides agree with TRBD2. From germline, CDR1 is SGHVS and CDR2 FQNEAQ. Trimming at V came to 5 bases and at J to 5 bases, leaving 8 bases not matched to a gene. The length of the CDR3 is 17 residues.

CDR3 coding DNA: TGTGCCACCAGGACCGACCCCTCCTTTGACGGCTACAATGAGCAGTTCTTC. It yields the protein CATRTDPSFDGYNEQFF. The rearrangement uses TRBV7-8 and TRBJ2-1; D gene unclear. This CDR3 is built from 17 residues. Germline V gene data show CDR1 as SGHVS and CDR2 as FQNEAQ. V lost 10 bases, J lost 3 bases, and 25 bases lay in between.

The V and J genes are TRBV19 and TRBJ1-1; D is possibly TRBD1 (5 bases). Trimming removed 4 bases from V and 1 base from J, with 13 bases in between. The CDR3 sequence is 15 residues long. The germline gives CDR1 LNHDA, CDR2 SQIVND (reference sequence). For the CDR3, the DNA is TGTGCCAGTAGTAAAAGAGGACACAGGAACACTGAAGCTTTCTTT. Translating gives CASSKRGHRNTEAFF.

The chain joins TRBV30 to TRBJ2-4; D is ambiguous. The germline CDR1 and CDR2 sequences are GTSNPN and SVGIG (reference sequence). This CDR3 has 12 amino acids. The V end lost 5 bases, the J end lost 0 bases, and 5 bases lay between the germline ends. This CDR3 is CAWEVAKNIQYF. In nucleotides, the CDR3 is TGTGCCTGGGAAGTAGCCAAAAACATTCAGTACTTC.

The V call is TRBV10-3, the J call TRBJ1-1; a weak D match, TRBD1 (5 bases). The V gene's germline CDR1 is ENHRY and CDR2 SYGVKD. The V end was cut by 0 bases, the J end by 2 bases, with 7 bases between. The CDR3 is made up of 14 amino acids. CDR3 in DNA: TGTGCCATCAGTGAGTCGAGGGGAAACACTGAAGCTTTCTTT. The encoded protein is CAISESRGNTEAFF.

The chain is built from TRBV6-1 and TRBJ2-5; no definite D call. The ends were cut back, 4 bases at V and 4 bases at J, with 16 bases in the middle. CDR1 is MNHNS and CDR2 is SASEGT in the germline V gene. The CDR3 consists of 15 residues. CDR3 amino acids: CASSVGLGPGETQYF. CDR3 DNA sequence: TGTGCCAGCAGTGTCGGTCTGGGCCCGGGAGAGACCCAGTACTTC.

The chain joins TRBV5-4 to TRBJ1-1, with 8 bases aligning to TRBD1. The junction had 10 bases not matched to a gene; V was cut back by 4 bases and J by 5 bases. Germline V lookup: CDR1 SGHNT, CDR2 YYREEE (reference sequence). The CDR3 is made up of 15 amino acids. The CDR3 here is CASSTRDRMTTEAFF. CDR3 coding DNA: TGTGCCAGCAGCACCAGGGACAGGATGACGACTGAAGCTTTCTTT.

The CDR3 loop is CASSLGLGQGANQPQHF. The CDR3 DNA sequence: TGCGCCAGCAGCTTGGGCCTGGGACAGGGGGCGAATCAGCCCCAGCATTTT. V is TRBV5-1 and J is TRBJ1-5, with 12 positions matching TRBD1. The length of the CDR3 is 17 residues. Germline V lookup: CDR1 SGHRS, CDR2 YFSETQ. V lost 0 bases to trimming and J lost 4 bases; unmatched junction nucleotides: 5. Full variable domain (remainder filled in from reference TRBV5-1 and TRBJ1-5): KAGVTQTPRYLIKTRGQQVTLSCSPISGHRSVSWYQQTPGQGLQFLFEYFSETQRNKGNFPGRFSGRQFSNSRSEMNVSTLELGDSALYLCASSLGLGQGANQPQHFGDGTRLSIL.

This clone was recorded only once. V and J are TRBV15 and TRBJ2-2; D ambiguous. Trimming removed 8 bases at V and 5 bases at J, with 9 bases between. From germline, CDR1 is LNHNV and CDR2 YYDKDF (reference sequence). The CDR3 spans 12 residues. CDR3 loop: CATGIGTGELFF. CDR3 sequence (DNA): TGTGCCACCGGAATTGGAACCGGGGAGCTGTTTTTT.

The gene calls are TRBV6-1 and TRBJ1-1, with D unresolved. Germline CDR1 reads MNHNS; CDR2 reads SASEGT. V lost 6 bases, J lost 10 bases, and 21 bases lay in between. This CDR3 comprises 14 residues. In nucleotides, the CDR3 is TGTGCCAGCAGCGCGTATCGGGTCACAATGTTAGCTTTCTTT. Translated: CASSAYRVTMLAFF.

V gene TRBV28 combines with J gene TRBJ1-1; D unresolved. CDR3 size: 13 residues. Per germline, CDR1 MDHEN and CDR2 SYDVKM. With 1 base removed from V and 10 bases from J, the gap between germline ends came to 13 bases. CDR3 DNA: TGTGCCAGCAGTTTATCGGACCAGAGGAGAGCTTTCTTT. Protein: CASSLSDQRRAFF.

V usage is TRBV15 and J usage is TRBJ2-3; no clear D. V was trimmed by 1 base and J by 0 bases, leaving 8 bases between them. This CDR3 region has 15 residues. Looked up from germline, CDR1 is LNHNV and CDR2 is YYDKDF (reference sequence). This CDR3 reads CATSRVGSSTDTQYF. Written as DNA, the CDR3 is TGTGCCACCAGCAGAGTGGGCTCTAGCACAGATACGCAGTATTTT.

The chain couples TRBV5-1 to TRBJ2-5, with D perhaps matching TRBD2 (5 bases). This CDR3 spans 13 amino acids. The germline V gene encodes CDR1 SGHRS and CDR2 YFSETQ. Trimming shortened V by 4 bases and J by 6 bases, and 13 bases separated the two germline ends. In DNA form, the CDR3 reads TGCGCCAGCAGCCCCGAGGGAAGTCAGACCCAGTACTTC. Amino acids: CASSPEGSQTQYF.

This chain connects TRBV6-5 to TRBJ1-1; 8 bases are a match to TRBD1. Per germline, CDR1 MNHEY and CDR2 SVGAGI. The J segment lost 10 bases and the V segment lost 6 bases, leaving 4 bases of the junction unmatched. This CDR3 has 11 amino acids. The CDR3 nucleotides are TGTGCCAGCAGCTGGACAGGGCGAGCTTTCTTT. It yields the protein CASSWTGRAFF.

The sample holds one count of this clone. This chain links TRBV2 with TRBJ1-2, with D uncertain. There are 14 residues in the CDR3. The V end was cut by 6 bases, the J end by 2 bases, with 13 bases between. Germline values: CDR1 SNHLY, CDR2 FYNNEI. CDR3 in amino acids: CASRVSTENYGYTF. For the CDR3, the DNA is TGTGCCAGCAGGGTATCTACAGAGAACTATGGCTACACCTTC.

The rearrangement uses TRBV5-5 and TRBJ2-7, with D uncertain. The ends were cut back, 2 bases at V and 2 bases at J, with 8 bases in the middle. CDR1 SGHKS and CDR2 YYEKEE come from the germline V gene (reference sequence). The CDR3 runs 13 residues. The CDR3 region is CASSFPGTYEQYF. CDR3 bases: TGTGCCAGCAGCTTCCCCGGTACCTACGAGCAGTACTTC.

CDR3 sequence: CASSDRVETQYF. In DNA, the CDR3 is TGTGCCAGCAGCGACAGGGTAGAGACCCAGTACTTC. This chain connects TRBV9 to TRBJ2-5; a possible D gene is TRBD1 (6 bases). This CDR3 is built from 12 residues. Germline loops: CDR1 SGDLS, CDR2 YYNGEE. V gave up 3 bases and J gave up 4 bases, with 7 bases separating them. Complete variable domain (other parts from reference TRBV9 and TRBJ2-5): DSGVTQTPKHLITATGQRVTLRCSPRSGDLSVYWYQQSLDQGLQFLIQYYNGEERAKGNILERFSAQQFPDLHSELNLSSLELGDSALYFCASSDRVETQYFGPGTRLLVL.